These T cell receptor beta chains were read from a single sample in a study of shared clonotypes between healthy human individuals. The method was immunoSEQ multiplex PCR; TCRdb's version includes in-frame clones alone and lacks a portion of them. The sample shows 850,000 to 1,200,000 clones, roughly 80% of them seen only once. Sequencing used memory CD4+ T cells sorted from blood. The source is a man between 18 and 35 years old in good health. Both conserved end residues are part of each CDR3.

j_call v_call cdr3_aa
TRBJ2-1 TRBV9 CASSPGLAGGGNEQFF
TRBJ2-7 TRBV10-1 CASSRGAGYEQYF
TRBJ2-5 TRBV5-6 CASSFRFSQYF
TRBJ1-3 TRBV29-1 CAGTVGNTIYF
TRBJ2-7 TRBV28 CASSSRGSGRYEQYF
TRBJ2-5 TRBV21-1 CASSSGDRQETQYF
TRBJ1-5 TRBV18 CASSGAGQPQHF
TRBJ2-7 TRBV6-5 CASSYSPGQGSYEQYF
TRBJ2-3 TRBV13 CASSLGHSTDTQYF
TRBJ2-7 TRBV4-2 CASSQDVREQYF
TRBJ2-1 TRBV2 CASSGWIEQFF
TRBJ1-2 TRBV5-1 CASSPGGQAGSGYTF